This T cell receptor beta chain was observed in a study of OX40 agonist ivuxolimab in advanced cancers. Measured with immunoSEQ multiplex PCR; TCRdb has only the in-frame clones, and not every one. The sample comprises roughly 96,000 clones, 84% of which are singletons, and 4.5% to 6% rests with the top ten. The V gene's germline CDR1 is SGDLS and CDR2 YYNGEE. The CDR3 loop spans 12 amino acids. Patients were ineligible given autoimmune disease history or systemic immunosuppression. Whole-study results and caveats: Some patients without response likewise showed low normalized clonal expansion.

About this clone itself: Its antigen is not identified.

The chain has TRBV9 and TRBJ2-5; no clear D gene. The J call could be wrong; TRBJ2-7 is a better fit for the DNA end. Sequenced material: CD4+ or CD8+ T cells sorted from blood, taken in a trial of the OX40 agonist ivuxolimab. This sequence originates from an adult with an advanced solid tumor such as melanoma, head and neck, liver or kidney cancer. The CDR3 loop is CASSANTYEQYF. The CDR3 bases are TGTGCCAGCAGCGCCAATACCTACGAGCAGTACTTC.